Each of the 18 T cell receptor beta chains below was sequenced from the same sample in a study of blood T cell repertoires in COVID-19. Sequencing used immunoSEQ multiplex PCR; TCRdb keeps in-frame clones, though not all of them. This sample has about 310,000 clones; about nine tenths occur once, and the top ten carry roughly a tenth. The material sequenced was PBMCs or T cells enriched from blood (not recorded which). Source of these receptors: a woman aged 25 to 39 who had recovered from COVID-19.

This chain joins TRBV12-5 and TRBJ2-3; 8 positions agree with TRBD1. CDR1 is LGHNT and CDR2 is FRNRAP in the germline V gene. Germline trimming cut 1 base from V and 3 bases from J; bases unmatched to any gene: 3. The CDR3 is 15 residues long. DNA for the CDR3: TGTGCTAGTGGTTTGGCGACAGGGGCGACAGATACGCAGTATTTT. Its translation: CASGLATGATDTQYF. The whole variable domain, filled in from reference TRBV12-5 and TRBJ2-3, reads DARVTQTPRHKVTEMGQEVTMRCQPILGHNTVFWYRQTMMQGLELLAYFRNRAPLDDSGMPKDRFSAEMPDATLATLKIQPSEPRDSAVYFCASGLATGATDTQYFGPGTRLTVL.

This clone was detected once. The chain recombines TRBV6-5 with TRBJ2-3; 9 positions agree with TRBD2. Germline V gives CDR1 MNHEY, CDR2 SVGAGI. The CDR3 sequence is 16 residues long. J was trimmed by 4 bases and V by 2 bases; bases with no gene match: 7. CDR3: CASSYIGTSLSDTQYF. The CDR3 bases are TGTGCCAGCAGTTACATCGGGACTAGCTTATCAGATACGCAGTATTTT.

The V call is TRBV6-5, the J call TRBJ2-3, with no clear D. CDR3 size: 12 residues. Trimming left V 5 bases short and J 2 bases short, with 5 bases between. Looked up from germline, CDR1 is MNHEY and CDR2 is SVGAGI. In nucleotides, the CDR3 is TGTGCCAGCAGTCAGGACACAGATACGCAGTATTTT. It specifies CASSQDTDTQYF.

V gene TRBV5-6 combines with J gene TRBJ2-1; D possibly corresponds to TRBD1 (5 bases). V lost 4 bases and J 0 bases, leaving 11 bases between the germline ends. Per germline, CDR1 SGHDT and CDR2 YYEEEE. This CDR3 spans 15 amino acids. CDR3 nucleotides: TGTGCCAGCAGCGCGCAGGGTTACTCCTACAATGAGCAGTTCTTC. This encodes CASSAQGYSYNEQFF.

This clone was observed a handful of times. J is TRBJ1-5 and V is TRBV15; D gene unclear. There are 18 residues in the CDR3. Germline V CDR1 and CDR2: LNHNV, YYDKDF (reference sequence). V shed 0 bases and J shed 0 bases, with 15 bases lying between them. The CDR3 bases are TGTGCCACCAGCAGAGATCCCCCAACAGACTATAGCAATCAGCCCCAGCATTTT. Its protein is CATSRDPPTDYSNQPQHF.

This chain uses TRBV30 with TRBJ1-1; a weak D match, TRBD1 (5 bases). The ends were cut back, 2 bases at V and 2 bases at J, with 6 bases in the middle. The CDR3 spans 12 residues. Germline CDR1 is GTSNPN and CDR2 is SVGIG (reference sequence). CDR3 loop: CAWSRTNTEAFF. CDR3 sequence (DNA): TGTGCCTGGAGTCGGACAAACACTGAAGCTTTCTTT.

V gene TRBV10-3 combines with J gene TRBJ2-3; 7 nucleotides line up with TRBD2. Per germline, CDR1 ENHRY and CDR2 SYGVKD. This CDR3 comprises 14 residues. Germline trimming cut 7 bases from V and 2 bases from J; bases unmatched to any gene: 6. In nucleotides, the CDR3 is TGTGCCATCACCGGGACTATTCTCACAGATACGCAGTATTTT. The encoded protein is CAITGTILTDTQYF.

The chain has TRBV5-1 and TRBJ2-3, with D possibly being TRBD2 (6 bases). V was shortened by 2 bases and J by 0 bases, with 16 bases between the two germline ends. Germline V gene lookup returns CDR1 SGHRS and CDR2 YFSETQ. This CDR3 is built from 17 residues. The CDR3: CASSFTFRDSSTDTQYF. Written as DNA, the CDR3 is TGCGCCAGCAGCTTCACCTTCCGGGACTCGAGCACAGATACGCAGTATTTT.

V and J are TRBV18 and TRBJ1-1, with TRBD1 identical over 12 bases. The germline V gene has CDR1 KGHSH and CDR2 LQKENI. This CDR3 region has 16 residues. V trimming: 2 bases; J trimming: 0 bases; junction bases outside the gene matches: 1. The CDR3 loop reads CASSPRDRGLNTEAFF. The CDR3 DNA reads TGTGCCAGCTCACCAAGGGACAGGGGGCTGAACACTGAAGCTTTCTTT.

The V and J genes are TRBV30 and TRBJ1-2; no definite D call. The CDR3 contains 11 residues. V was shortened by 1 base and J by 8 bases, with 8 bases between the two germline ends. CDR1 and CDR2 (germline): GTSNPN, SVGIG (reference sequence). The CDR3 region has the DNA TGTGCCTGGAGTGCCGGGGTAGGCTACACCTTC. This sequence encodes CAWSAGVGYTF.

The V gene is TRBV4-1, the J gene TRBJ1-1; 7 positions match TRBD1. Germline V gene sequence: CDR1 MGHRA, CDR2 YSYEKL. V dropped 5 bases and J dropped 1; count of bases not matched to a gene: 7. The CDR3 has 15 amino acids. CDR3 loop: CASSRYQGGNTEAFF. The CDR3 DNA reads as TGCGCCAGCAGCAGGTACCAGGGGGGGAACACTGAAGCTTTCTTT.

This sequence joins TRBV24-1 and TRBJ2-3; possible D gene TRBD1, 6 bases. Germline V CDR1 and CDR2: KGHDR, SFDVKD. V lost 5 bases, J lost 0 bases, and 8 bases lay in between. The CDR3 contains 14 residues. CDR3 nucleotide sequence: TGTGCCACCAGTGCAGGGGTTAGCACAGATACGCAGTATTTT. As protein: CATSAGVSTDTQYF.

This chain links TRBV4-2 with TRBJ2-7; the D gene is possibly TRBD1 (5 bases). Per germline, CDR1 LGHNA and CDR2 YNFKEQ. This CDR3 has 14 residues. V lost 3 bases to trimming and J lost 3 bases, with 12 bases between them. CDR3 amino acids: CASSHRVDGYEQYF. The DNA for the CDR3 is TGTGCCAGCAGCCACAGGGTGGATGGCTACGAGCAGTACTTC.

This CDR3 is CASSNSGRGREQYF. The CDR3 DNA reads TGTGCCAGTAGTAACTCGGGCAGGGGGCGCGAGCAGTACTTC. The chain couples TRBV19 to TRBJ2-7, with 8 bases identical to TRBD1. The CDR3 contains 14 residues. Per the germline V gene, CDR1 is LNHDA and CDR2 is SQIVND (reference sequence). Trimming took 4 bases from V and 6 from J; bases not matched to a gene: 8.

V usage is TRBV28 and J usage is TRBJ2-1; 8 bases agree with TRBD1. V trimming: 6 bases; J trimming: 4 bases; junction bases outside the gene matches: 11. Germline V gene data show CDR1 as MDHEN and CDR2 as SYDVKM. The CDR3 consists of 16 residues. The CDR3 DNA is TGTGCCAGCAGCCGATTGGGACAGGAAAGGTACAATGAGCAGTTCTTC. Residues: CASSRLGQERYNEQFF.

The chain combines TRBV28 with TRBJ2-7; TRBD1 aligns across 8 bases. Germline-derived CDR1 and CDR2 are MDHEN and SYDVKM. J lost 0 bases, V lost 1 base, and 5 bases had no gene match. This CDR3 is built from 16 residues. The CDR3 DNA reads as TGTGCCAGCAGTTTATTACGGACAGGGACCTCCTACGAGCAGTACTTC. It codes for CASSLLRTGTSYEQYF.

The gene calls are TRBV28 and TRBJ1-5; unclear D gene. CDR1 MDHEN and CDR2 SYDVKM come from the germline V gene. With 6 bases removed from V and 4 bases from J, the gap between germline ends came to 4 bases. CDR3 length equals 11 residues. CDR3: CASSGNQPQHF. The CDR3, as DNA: TGTGCCAGCAGCGGTAATCAGCCCCAGCATTTT.

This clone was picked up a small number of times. In DNA form, the CDR3 reads TGTGCCAGTAGTCCCTCCTCTGGAAACACCATATATTTT. Translated: CASSPSSGNTIYF. The chain couples TRBV19 to TRBJ1-3; D ambiguous. CDR1 LNHDA and CDR2 SQIVND come from the germline V gene (reference sequence). This CDR3 region has 13 residues. V gave up 5 bases and J gave up 0 bases, with 5 bases separating them.